This TCR beta chain originates from a study of T cells after yellow fever vaccination. Overall study findings and caveats: Researchers report a weaker secondary response that nonetheless peaked faster, day 5 versus 15.

The CDR3 totals 15 residues. Germline loops: CDR1 DFQATT, CDR2 SNEGSKA (reference sequence). V was cut by 2 bases and J by 0 bases, with 13 bases left in between. The table lists this clonotype with a few counts. No antigen is known for it. TCRdb re-analysed the 5' RACE reads in MiXCR, keeping a single row per CDR3 protein. The profile shows 300,000 or so distinct CDR3 sequences, around 9.3% of them singletons. Sequencing used CD4+ T cells sorted from PBMCs, obtained 5 days after the yellow fever booster vaccination. The chain recombines TRBV20-1 with TRBJ1-2; D ambiguous. This TCR was recovered from a man aged 18 to 29 who received the YFV17D yellow fever vaccine. The CDR3 spells CSARKTDGPNYGYTF. CDR3 coding DNA: TGCAGTGCTAGAAAAACGGACGGACCTAACTATGGCTACACCTTC.